This TCR beta chain stems from a study of OX40 agonist ivuxolimab in advanced cancers. Study-wide background: Patients were treated with ivuxolimab, an agonistic anti-OX40 (CD134) antibody. Therapy given before enrollment (anti-PD-1, anti-PD-L1 or anti-CTLA-4) was allowed, and around 44% had some.

Overall study findings and caveats: No determination was made of the antigen specificity of the expanded peripheral T cells. Also showing low normalized T-cell clonal expansion were some of the nonresponders.

Worth noting for this clone: What it binds is not known.

The V gene end was trimmed by 5 bases and the J gene end by 5 bases; junction bases not matched to a gene: 5. Germline V gene data show CDR1 as SGHNT and CDR2 as YYREEE (reference sequence). The CDR3 loop spans 14 amino acids. Sequenced by immunoSEQ multiplex PCR; TCRdb stores in-frame clones only, minus some. This table has about 14,000 clones, about four fifths appearing once. This receptor was obtained from an adult with an advanced solid tumor such as melanoma, head and neck, liver or kidney cancer. This specimen consisted of CD4+ or CD8+ T cells sorted from blood, obtained in a trial of the OX40 agonist ivuxolimab. The chain employs TRBV5-4 and TRBJ1-2; 11 bases match TRBD1. CDR3 in amino acids: CASSPGQGGYGYTF. Here the CDR3 DNA reads TGTGCCAGCAGTCCGGGACAGGGGGGATATGGCTACACCTTC.